Listed here are 20 T cell receptor beta chains from one sample, sequenced in a study of STAT5B mutations in CD4+ large granular lymphocyte leukemia. Sequenced by immunoSEQ multiplex PCR; TCRdb stores in-frame clones only, minus some. The repertoire holds approximately 20,000 clones, with roughly 82% as singletons. The sequencing input was CD4+ T cells from blood buffy coats. Receptor source: a human donor in good health.

CDR3 sequence: CASSSGQGTDTQYF. CDR3 in DNA: TGTGCCAGCTCATCCGGACAGGGAACAGATACGCAGTATTTT. The chain joins TRBV18 to TRBJ2-3; the match to TRBD1 covers 8 bases. Germline V gene data show CDR1 as KGHSH and CDR2 as LQKENI. This CDR3 region has 14 residues. V trimming: 5 bases; J trimming: 3 bases; junction bases outside the gene matches: 4.

The V call is TRBV5-1, the J call TRBJ2-5, with 8 bases lining up with TRBD2. J was trimmed by 4 bases and V by 3 bases; bases with no gene match: 8. Looked up from germline, CDR1 is SGHRS and CDR2 is YFSETQ. The CDR3 runs to 15 residues. CDR3: CASSWGAGVAETQYF. The CDR3 bases are TGCGCCAGCAGCTGGGGAGCGGGAGTAGCAGAGACCCAGTACTTC.

The genes are TRBV11-2 and TRBJ1-2; TRBD1 matches at 10 bases. Trimming took 3 bases from V and 4 from J; bases not matched to a gene: 11. Germline V gene sequence: CDR1 SGHAT, CDR2 FQNNGV. The CDR3 is 17 amino acids. The CDR3 loop reads CASSFTLGTGDGYGYTF. In nucleotides, the CDR3 is TGTGCCAGCAGCTTCACCCTAGGGACAGGGGACGGCTATGGCTACACCTTC.

The chain combines TRBV28 with TRBJ2-1, with 9 bases identical to TRBD2. With V trimmed by 4 bases and J by 5 bases, 6 bases remained unmatched. CDR1 is MDHEN and CDR2 is SYDVKM in the germline V gene. This CDR3 has 15 amino acids. CDR3 sequence (DNA): TGTGCCAGCAGTTCCTATAGCGGGAGAAACAATGAGCAGTTCTTC. Protein sequence: CASSSYSGRNNEQFF.

V and J are TRBV5-1 and TRBJ1-4; TRBD1 is a possible D gene (6 bases). Trimming cost V 1 base and J 5 bases, with 12 bases left between them. This CDR3 region has 15 residues. From germline, CDR1 is SGHRS and CDR2 YFSETQ. CDR3 region: CASSLTGSVNEKLFF. CDR3 DNA: TGCGCCAGCAGCTTGACAGGGTCTGTGAATGAAAAACTGTTTTTT.

V is TRBV29-1 and J is TRBJ2-1; 13 nucleotides line up with TRBD2. CDR3 size: 16 residues. V lost 6 bases and J lost 1; bases outside the gene matches: 6. CDR1 is SQVTM and CDR2 is ANQGSEA in the germline V gene. The CDR3 spells CSVYPGLAGSYNEQFF. CDR3 sequence (DNA): TGCAGCGTGTACCCGGGACTAGCGGGATCCTACAATGAGCAGTTCTTC.

V gene TRBV28 combines with J gene TRBJ2-5; the D gene is possibly TRBD2 (5 bases). V dropped 4 bases and J dropped 7 bases, with 19 bases sitting between them. Germline CDR1 reads MDHEN; CDR2 reads SYDVKM. The CDR3 spans 15 residues. CDR3 in amino acids: CASSSPSRGSVTQYF. The DNA for the CDR3 is TGTGCCAGCAGTTCACCCTCTCGGGGTTCTGTGACCCAGTACTTC.

This chain links TRBV10-3 with TRBJ2-7, with D tentatively TRBD1 (6 bases). The CDR3 length is 15 residues. V shed 5 bases and J shed 2 bases, with 16 bases lying between them. CDR1 is ENHRY and CDR2 is SYGVKD in the germline V gene. The CDR3 sequence is CAISYRDIGTYEQYF. The CDR3 DNA follows: TGTGCCATCAGTTACCGGGACATTGGAACCTACGAGCAGTACTTC.

The V and J genes are TRBV7-9 and TRBJ2-5; D assignment may be TRBD1 or TRBD2 (6 bases each). The end of the DNA aligns better with TRBJ2-7, so the J call may be wrong. CDR1 is SEHNR, CDR2 FQNEAQ, per germline (reference sequence). The CDR3 is 17 residues long. CDR3 DNA sequence: TGTGCCAGCAGCTTAGGATTTCCGGGGGCGCATTCCGACGAGCAGTACTTC. Residues: CASSLGFPGAHSDEQYF.

The V and J genes are TRBV2 and TRBJ1-2; 9 nucleotides align to TRBD1. Losses at the gene ends were 2 bases for V and 2 bases for J; bases not matched to a gene: 12. CDR1 is SNHLY and CDR2 is FYNNEI in the germline V gene. CDR3 length: 18 amino acids. CDR3 in DNA: TGTGCCAGCAGTGAAACAATCGGGACAGGGTTTGGAAACTATGGCTACACCTTC. Protein product: CASSETIGTGFGNYGYTF.

This chain links TRBV11-2 with TRBJ2-7; 8 positions agree with TRBD2. The CDR3 is made up of 15 amino acids. Germline-derived CDR1 and CDR2 are SGHAT and FQNNGV. The J segment lost 3 bases and the V segment lost 8 bases, leaving 12 bases of the junction unmatched. CDR3 bases: TGTGCCAGCGGCGACTTAGGACTAGCTGTCTACGAGCAGTACTTC. Translated: CASGDLGLAVYEQYF.

This clone was recorded a few times. V usage is TRBV10-3 and J usage is TRBJ1-1; 7 bases map to TRBD1. Germline loops: CDR1 ENHRY, CDR2 SYGVKD. The V and J ends lost 2 bases and 5 bases, in that order; junction bases with no gene match: 5. The CDR3 consists of 14 residues. CDR3 bases: TGTGCCATCAGTGAGGGGGCAGGGGGTACTGAAGCTTTCTTT. Protein product: CAISEGAGGTEAFF.

The gene calls are TRBV19 and TRBJ1-4; D not certain. Trimming removed 6 bases at V and 4 bases at J, with 6 bases between. Per the germline V gene, CDR1 is LNHDA and CDR2 is SQIVND (reference sequence). The CDR3 loop spans 12 amino acids. The CDR3: CASRTGNEKLFF. CDR3 sequence (DNA): TGTGCCAGTAGGACCGGTAATGAAAAACTGTTTTTT.

This clone was seen only once. The chain recombines TRBV5-4 with TRBJ2-1; TRBD2 matches at 8 bases. The V gene end was trimmed by 1 base and the J gene end by 5 bases; junction bases not matched to a gene: 8. Germline V gene lookup returns CDR1 SGHNT and CDR2 YYREEE (reference sequence). This CDR3 has 16 amino acids. CDR3 nucleotides: TGTGCCAGCAGCTTGCCTAGCGGGTTAGAAGACAATGAGCAGTTCTTC. Translated: CASSLPSGLEDNEQFF. Using reference TRBV5-4 and TRBJ2-1 for the parts outside the CDR3, the full variable domain is ETGVTQSPTHLIKTRGQQVTLRCSSQSGHNTVSWYQQALGQGPQFIFQYYREEENGRGNFPPRFSGLQFPNYSSELNVNALELDDSALYLCASSLPSGLEDNEQFFGPGTRLTVL.

The chain combines TRBV7-9 with TRBJ1-3; TRBD1 might be the D (6 bases). The CDR3 is made up of 18 amino acids. V was shortened by 3 bases and J by 0 bases, with 18 bases between the two germline ends. Looked up from germline, CDR1 is SEHNR and CDR2 is FQNEAQ (reference sequence). The CDR3 bases are TGTGCCAGCAGCTTTGCCCTTAAGCAGGGGACCTCTGGAAACACCATATATTTT. It codes for CASSFALKQGTSGNTIYF.

The chain recombines TRBV4-3 with TRBJ2-3; no definite D call. The CDR3 extends over 16 amino acids. Trimming removed 1 base at V and 4 bases at J, with 15 bases between. CDR1 is LGHNA, CDR2 YSLEER, per germline. In nucleotides, the CDR3 is TGCGCCAGCAGCCAAGCTTCTATTCTTAGGGCAGATACGCAGTATTTT. Translating gives CASSQASILRADTQYF.

The chain couples TRBV29-1 to TRBJ1-1, with D unresolved. Germline CDR1 SQVTM, CDR2 ANQGSEA. With 3 bases removed from V and 5 bases from J, the gap between germline ends came to 13 bases. The CDR3 is made up of 13 amino acids. The CDR3 bases are TGCAGCGTTGATTGGGAGATGGGAACTGAAGCTTTCTTT. Translating gives CSVDWEMGTEAFF.

This clone was detected once. The chain uses TRBV28 and TRBJ1-6; TRBD1 might be the D (5 bases). Germline V gene data show CDR1 as MDHEN and CDR2 as SYDVKM. Trimming stripped 6 bases from V and 7 bases from J, with 13 bases between. CDR3 length equals 14 residues. The CDR3 loop reads CASSPPGPNSPLHF. The CDR3 DNA reads as TGTGCCAGCAGCCCCCCAGGGCCCAATTCACCCCTCCACTTT.

Turning to this clone: Additional DNA sequences in this sample encode the identical CDR3. The V call is TRBV20-1, the J call TRBJ2-1; no clear D gene. The CDR3 loop spans 11 amino acids. Looked up from germline, CDR1 is DFQATT and CDR2 is SNEGSKA (reference sequence). The V gene lost 6 bases and the J gene lost 3 bases, with 6 bases spanning the gap. DNA for the CDR3: TGCAGTGCCCCGGACTACAATGAGCAGTTCTTC. Translating it yields CSAPDYNEQFF.

This clone was seen only a few times. The V and J genes are TRBV27 and TRBJ1-1, with D maybe TRBD1 (5 bases). CDR3 length: 13 amino acids. Germline values: CDR1 MNHEY, CDR2 SMNVEV (reference sequence). V was cut by 5 bases and J by 5 bases, with 12 bases left in between. The CDR3 here is CASSPNAGTEAFF. As DNA, the CDR3 is TGTGCCAGCAGTCCCAATGCAGGGACTGAAGCTTTCTTT.